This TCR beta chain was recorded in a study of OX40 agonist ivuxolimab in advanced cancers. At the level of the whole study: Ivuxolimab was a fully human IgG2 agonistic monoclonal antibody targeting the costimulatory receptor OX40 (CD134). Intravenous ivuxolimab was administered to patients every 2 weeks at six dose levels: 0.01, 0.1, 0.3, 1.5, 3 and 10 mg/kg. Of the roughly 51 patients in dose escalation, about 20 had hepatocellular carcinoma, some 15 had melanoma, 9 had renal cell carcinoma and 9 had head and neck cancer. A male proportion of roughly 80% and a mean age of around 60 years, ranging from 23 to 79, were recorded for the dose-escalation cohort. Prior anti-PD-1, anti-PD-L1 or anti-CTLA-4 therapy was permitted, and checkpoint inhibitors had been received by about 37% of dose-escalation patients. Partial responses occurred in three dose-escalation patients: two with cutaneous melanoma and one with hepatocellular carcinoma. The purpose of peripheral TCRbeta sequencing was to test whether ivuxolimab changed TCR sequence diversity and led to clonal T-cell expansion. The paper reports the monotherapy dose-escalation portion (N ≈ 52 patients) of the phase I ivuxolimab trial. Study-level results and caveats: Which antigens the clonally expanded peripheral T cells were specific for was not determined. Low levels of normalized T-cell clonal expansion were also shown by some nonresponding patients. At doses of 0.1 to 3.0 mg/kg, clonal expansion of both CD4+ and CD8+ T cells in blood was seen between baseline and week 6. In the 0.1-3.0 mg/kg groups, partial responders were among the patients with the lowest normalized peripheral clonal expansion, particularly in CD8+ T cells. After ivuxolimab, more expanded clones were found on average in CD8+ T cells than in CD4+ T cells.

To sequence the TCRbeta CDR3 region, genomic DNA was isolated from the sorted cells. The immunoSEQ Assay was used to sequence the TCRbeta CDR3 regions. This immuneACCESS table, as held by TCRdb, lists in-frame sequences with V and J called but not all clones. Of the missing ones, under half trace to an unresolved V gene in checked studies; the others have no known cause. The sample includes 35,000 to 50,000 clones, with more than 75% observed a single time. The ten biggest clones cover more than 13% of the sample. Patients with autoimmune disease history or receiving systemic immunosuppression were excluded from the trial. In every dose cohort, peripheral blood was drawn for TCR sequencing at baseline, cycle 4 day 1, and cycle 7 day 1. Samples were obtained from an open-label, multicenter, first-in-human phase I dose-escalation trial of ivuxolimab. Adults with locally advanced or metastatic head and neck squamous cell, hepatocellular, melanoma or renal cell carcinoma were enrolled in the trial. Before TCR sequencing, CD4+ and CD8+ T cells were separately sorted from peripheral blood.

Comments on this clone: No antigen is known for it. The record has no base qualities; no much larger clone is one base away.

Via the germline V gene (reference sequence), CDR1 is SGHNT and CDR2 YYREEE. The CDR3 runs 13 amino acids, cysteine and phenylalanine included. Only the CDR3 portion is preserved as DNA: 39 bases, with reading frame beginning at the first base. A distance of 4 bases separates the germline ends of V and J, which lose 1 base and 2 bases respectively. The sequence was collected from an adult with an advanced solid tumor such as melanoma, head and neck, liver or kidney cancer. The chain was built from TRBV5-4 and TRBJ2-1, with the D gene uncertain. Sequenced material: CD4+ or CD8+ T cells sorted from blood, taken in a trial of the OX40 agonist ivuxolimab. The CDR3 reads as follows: CASSLRTYNEQFF. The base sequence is TGTGCCAGCAGCTTGAGAACCTACAATGAGCAGTTCTTC.